This TCR beta chain was recorded in a study of molecular identifiers for immune sequencing clone quantification. Turning to the study itself: The replicates split RNA from around 18,000 or 91,000 naive CD8 cells five ways and sequenced four.

One entry per CDR3 protein results from TCRdb running MiXCR on the PCR reads. This table holds approximately 97,000 distinct CDR3 sequences, 24% found once. This clonotype turned up a few times. Trimming took off 2 bases at V and 1 base at J, with 18 bases between the two ends. Germline V gene sequence: CDR1 SGHKS, CDR2 YYEKEE (reference sequence). There are 17 residues in the CDR3. The gene calls are TRBV5-5 and TRBJ2-5; no definite D call. The clonotype was recovered from a human donor in good health. Some libraries in this study had Jurkat cell RNA spiked in. The material sequenced was naive CD8+ T cells from blood, with Jurkat cell RNA spiked in. Subset: FACS-sorted CD8+CD4-CCR7+CD45RA+ naive T cells. CDR3 DNA sequence: TGTGCCAGCAGCTTCCCTGGGTCGACGGAATTCCAAGAGACCCAGTACTTC. This translates into CASSFPGSTEFQETQYF.